The clone carrying this T cell receptor (beta chain) has only a few counts. Its target is unknown. PCR involved 60 Vbeta and 13 Jbeta primers. Method: immunoSEQ multiplex PCR; TCRdb's copy keeps in-frame clones and lacks some. The sample lists over 150,000 clones, approximately 80% occurring once. The data belong to a study of cytomegalovirus exposure and HLA in healthy donors. Study-level points and caveats: Researchers catalogued 160 or so TCR beta chains as cytomegalovirus-associated.

The CDR3 runs to 12 residues. The germline CDR1 and CDR2 sequences are MNHNS and SASEGT. V was cut by 2 bases and J by 4 bases, with 6 bases left in between. The clonotype was recovered from a young man in good health and CMV-seropositive. The J gene is TRBJ2-7, the V gene TRBV6-1; D gene unclear. The source material was PBMCs. The DNA of the CDR3 is TGTGCCAGCAGTGAATGGCTGTACGAGCAGTACTTC. Protein: CASSEWLYEQYF.